This TCR beta chain emerged from a study of STAT3 mutations in large granular lymphocyte leukemia. Findings of the study overall: Every T-cell large granular lymphocyte leukemia patient had at least one immunodominant TCR beta clonotype.

With respect to this clone: What it binds is not known.

TCRdb keeps only in-frame clones here, not all; method: immunoSEQ multiplex PCR. The top ten hold 66% of the sample, which has about 1,800 clones, 25% to 35% seen once. Sequences were obtained from peripheral blood mononuclear cells. The clonotype comes from a male patient in his 50s with T-cell large granular lymphocyte leukemia. Some clones in this sample may be carry-over from other donors' samples.

The DNA of the CDR3 is TGCAGCGTTGAACTCCGGGTCTCGGGGGGCGGTGGCTACACCTTC. Protein: CSVELRVSGGGGYTF. The chain has TRBV29-1 and TRBJ1-2; tentative D call: TRBD1 (6 bases). V dropped 2 bases and J dropped 7 bases, with 20 bases sitting between them. Germline V lookup: CDR1 SQVTM, CDR2 ANQGSEA. The CDR3 covers 15 residues.